A selection of T cell receptor beta chains follows, all from one sample in a study of regulatory T cells in long-lasting Graves disease. TCRdb redid the calling of the multiplex PCR reads with MiXCR, one entry per CDR3 protein. The profile shows 400,000 to 500,000 distinct CDR3 sequences, about 15% of them singletons. These data also formed part of another study, on T cells in Graves' hyperthyroidism and ophthalmopathy.

The source was peripheral blood mononuclear cells (PBMCs), collected at new diagnosis, from a patient treated with antithyroid drugs. The receptors stem from a woman aged 25 to 45 with Graves disease. Both conserved end residues are part of each CDR3. The order of the fields is V gene, CDR3 length, J gene, CDR3 protein.

TRBV5-1	13	TRBJ2-7	CASSLGSGHEQYF
TRBV18	15	TRBJ2-1	CASSFGQGASVEQFF
TRBV5-4	17	TRBJ1-5	CASSQTPDRAHNQPQHF
TRBV9	15	TRBJ2-7	CASSAEGSHLYEQYF
TRBV3-1	14	TRBJ2-2	CASSAGTHPGELFF
TRBV6-1	14	TRBJ2-3	CASRKLTSTDTQYF
TRBV29-1	13	TRBJ1-1	CSSSRGRDTEAFF
TRBV20-1	13	TRBJ2-2	CSARGVGTGELFF
TRBV5-1	19	TRBJ2-1	CASSLVGSQDQYRNDRQFF
TRBV5-1	14	TRBJ1-2	CASSPGQGAWGYTF
TRBV27	18	TRBJ2-1	CASSPLWWLAGSYNEQFF
TRBV6-5	17	TRBJ1-3	CASSYSLPLRSGNTIYF
TRBV6-2/TRBV6-3	19	TRBJ2-1	CASSDRAGALRGTYNEQFF
TRBV20-1	15	TRBJ2-1	CSARYELRNYNDQFF
TRBV6-1	15	TRBJ2-1	CASSGDLASYNEQFF
TRBV20-1	13	TRBJ2-5	CSASRSAEETQYF
TRBV6-2/TRBV6-3	15	TRBJ1-2	CASSSVTGGRYGYTF
TRBV30	16	TRBJ1-4	CAWSVPYRGSAEKLFF
TRBV7-9	17	TRBJ1-2	CASSNFFDSGQVYGYTF
TRBV6-1	13	TRBJ2-5	CASVDRGKETQYF
TRBV28	14	TRBJ2-2	CATLRTGAYGELFF
TRBV5-1	14	TRBJ2-7	CASSAGTSEYEQYF
TRBV7-6	13	TRBJ2-7	CASSSGLVNEQYF
TRBV7-9	12	TRBJ1-2	CASVLTGYGYTF
TRBV6-9	14	TRBJ1-1	CASSYANGGTEAFF
TRBV7-9	13	TRBJ1-2	CASSLDGNYGYTF
TRBV19	14	TRBJ1-4	CASRLSATNEKLFF
TRBV20-1	14	TRBJ1-5	CSARQGESNQPQHF
TRBV10-3	15	TRBJ1-5	CAISEGQTLGQPQHF
TRBV28	12	TRBJ2-7	CASYDKSYEQYF
TRBV6-7	17	TRBJ2-1	CASSYSAGGLTYNEQFF
TRBV2	13	TRBJ2-7	CASKGLKGDEQYF
TRBV7-3	15	TRBJ2-1	CASSSYPGRTSEQFF
TRBV15	18	TRBJ2-1	CATSQRGQGRRPYNEQFF
TRBV12-3/TRBV12-4	19	TRBJ2-7	CASSGHPPRPPSKAYEQYF
TRBV2	18	TRBJ2-2	CASSPRLAGKRAAGELFF
TRBV10-3	17	TRBJ2-5	CAISPGEASGRQETQYF
TRBV20-1	16	TRBJ2-7	CTMIRRETSWGDEQYF
TRBV15	17	TRBJ2-1	CATSRGSSTLTYNEQFF
TRBV28	15	TRBJ2-3	CASSYWRRRTDTQYF
TRBV18	15	TRBJ2-5	CASSRLQDVQETQYF
TRBV3-1	15	TRBJ1-2	CASSQGGQTTYGYTF
TRBV12-3/TRBV12-4	15	TRBJ2-1	CASSSTRDSYNEQFF
TRBV11-2	13	TRBJ2-1	CASSFGTYNEQFF
TRBV7-9	15	TRBJ2-1	CASSLVGRGPGEQFF
TRBV24-1	17	TRBJ2-1	CATSDSGRGSSYNEQFF
TRBV19	15	TRBJ2-7	CASSMVFAGAYEQYF
TRBV6-2/TRBV6-3	14	TRBJ2-7	CASLRDRLSYEQYF
TRBV20-1	13	TRBJ1-5	CSANSDINQPQHF
TRBV6-2/TRBV6-3	14	TRBJ2-1	CASSYPGAIYEQFF
TRBV14	14	TRBJ1-2	CASSQAGGAGRYTF
TRBV6-1	16	TRBJ2-1	CASSPRGARLNNEQFF
TRBV27	12	TRBJ1-2	CASHNFGDGYTF